This is a list of T cell receptor beta chains from one sample in a study of PD-1 blockade in classical Hodgkin lymphoma. The data were produced by immunoSEQ multiplex PCR, yet TCRdb's version contains in-frame clones alone and is incomplete. Found here are 20,000 to 25,000 clones, about 80% of them singletons; the top ten hold approximately 23%. Sample: peripheral blood mononuclear cells (PBMCs), taken before the fourth cycle of nivolumab. These receptors came from a human donor with classical Hodgkin lymphoma. Each CDR3 is given with its conserved first and last residue. Fields, in order: J gene, V gene, clone size, CDR3 protein. Only part of the rows carry a size: once, few, many, or a class if the clone is expanded.

J: TRBJ1-1
V: TRBV9
size: -
CDR3: CASSVGLGGMNTEAFF

J: TRBJ2-3
V: TRBV11-3
size: -
CDR3: CASSVGTTMGTDTQYF

J: TRBJ2-3
V: TRBV4-1
size: -
CDR3: CASSQDGGGGLTDTQYF

J: TRBJ1-5
V: TRBV15
size: -
CDR3: CATSAGQGPQPQHF

J: TRBJ2-5
V: TRBV14
size: -
CDR3: CASSQDSWGTQYF

J: TRBJ2-7
V: TRBV5-1
size: -
CDR3: CASSYPGLADNSYEQYF

J: -
V: TRBV25-1
size: -
CDR3: CASSGTGSSYEQYF

J: TRBJ1-3
V: TRBV6-1
size: -
CDR3: CASSEVYPGQWINTIYF

J: TRBJ1-2
V: TRBV19
size: -
CDR3: CASTGQGVTLGGYTF

J: TRBJ1-1
V: TRBV14
size: -
CDR3: CASSQESENTEAFF

J: TRBJ2-7
V: TRBV5-1
size: -
CDR3: CASNFGLAGKTYEQYF

J: TRBJ2-3
V: TRBV11-2
size: -
CDR3: CASSLGAGAWTDTQYF

J: TRBJ1-4
V: TRBV5-1
size: -
CDR3: CASSLSTGVANEKLFF

J: TRBJ2-7
V: TRBV4-2
size: -
CDR3: CASSQDFGRGFSYEQYF

J: TRBJ2-2
V: TRBV6-6
size: -
CDR3: CAISYGGELFF

J: TRBJ2-3
V: TRBV2
size: -
CDR3: CASSVGFRDTQYF

J: TRBJ1-4
V: TRBV15
size: -
CDR3: CATSRIGTPATNEKLFF

J: TRBJ2-7
V: TRBV10-3
size: -
CDR3: CAISESNPLYEQYF

J: TRBJ2-7
V: TRBV7-8
size: -
CDR3: CASSYGLDSYEQYF

J: TRBJ1-1
V: TRBV11-3
size: -
CDR3: CASSPVETFGAGTYTEAFF

J: TRBJ2-7
V: TRBV27
size: -
CDR3: CASSFGLTYEQYF

J: TRBJ1-1
V: TRBV7-2
size: -
CDR3: CASSLDRATVAFF

J: TRBJ1-2
V: TRBV30
size: once
CDR3: CAWKVNYGYTF

J: TRBJ1-1
V: TRBV29-1
size: -
CDR3: CSLVRARDTEAFF

J: TRBJ1-2
V: TRBV19
size: -
CDR3: CASSMSGRNYGYTF

J: TRBJ2-5
V: TRBV6-5
size: many
CDR3: CARSKTQYF

J: TRBJ2-1
V: TRBV14
size: -
CDR3: CASSPRPSGYNEQFF

J: TRBJ1-2
V: TRBV19
size: -
CDR3: CASSIEPGEFYGYTF

J: TRBJ2-5
V: TRBV5-1
size: -
CDR3: CASSPAEGQMETQYF

J: TRBJ1-5
V: TRBV28
size: -
CDR3: CASSSLNQPQHF

J: TRBJ1-6
V: TRBV7-9
size: medium-sized
CDR3: CASSFGQGGSPLHF

J: TRBJ2-7
V: TRBV19
size: -
CDR3: CASSSGQGLSYEQYF

J: TRBJ2-1
V: TRBV11-3
size: -
CDR3: CASSARGGQGQGYYNEQFF

J: TRBJ1-1
V: TRBV19
size: once
CDR3: CASSPSAGNTEAFF

J: TRBJ1-5
V: TRBV6-1
size: -
CDR3: CASSAKTALAFLSNQPQHF

J: TRBJ2-7
V: TRBV4-1
size: -
CDR3: CASSRYSSGRASYEQYF

J: TRBJ1-1
V: TRBV30
size: -
CDR3: CAWSAGLDTEAFF

J: TRBJ2-7
V: TRBV6-6
size: -
CDR3: CASSSGTGGYEQYF

J: TRBJ2-3
V: TRBV7-9
size: -
CDR3: CASSLWADTQYF